This is a list of T cell receptor beta chains from one sample in a study of cytomegalovirus exposure and HLA in healthy donors. TCRdb keeps only in-frame clones here, not all; method: immunoSEQ multiplex PCR. This table holds about 140,000 clones, roughly 87% found once. Sequencing input: PBMCs. All receptors come from a woman aged 35 to 49 in good health and CMV-seronegative. Each CDR3 is given with its conserved first and last residue. A D gene is named only where the DNA matches it firmly. Size values are once, few and many counts, or a class for expanded clones, and some rows have none.

.	.	TRBJ2-1	16	TRBV9	TGTGCCAGCAGCTCAGGGACTCCAGCTACCTACAATGAGCAGTTCTTC	CASSSGTPATYNEQFF
.	.	TRBJ2-7	14	TRBV7-2	TGTGCCAGCAGCTCCAGCGGTAGGGCCTACGAGCAGTACTTC	CASSSSGRAYEQYF
.	.	TRBJ1-1	12	TRBV10-1	TGCGCCAGCAGTGAGGGGCAGCTTGAAGCTTTCTTT	CASSEGQLEAFF
TRBD1	.	TRBJ1-2	13	TRBV30	TGTGCCTGGAGTTTTTGGACAGGGGGTGTCTGCACCTTC	CAWSFWTGGVCTF
.	.	TRBJ2-1	12	TRBV10-3	TGTGCCATCAGTACCGCGAGGAATGAGCAGTTCTTC	CAISTARNEQFF
.	.	TRBJ1-1	8	TRBV6-5	TGTGCCAGTGGGCTTTTAGAATTT	CASGLLEF
TRBD2	.	TRBJ2-1	15	TRBV6-1	TGTGCCAGCAGTGAAATTTGGCTAGCGGACAATGAGCAGTTCTTC	CASSEIWLADNEQFF
.	.	TRBJ1-2	13	TRBV7-9	TGTGCCAGCAGCCCCAGGGTCTGGGGAGGCTACACCTTC	CASSPRVWGGYTF
.	.	TRBJ1-5	15	TRBV27	TGTGCCAGCAGTTTATTTTCAGGGGAGAGACTGCCCCAGCATTTT	CASSLFSGERLPQHF
TRBD2	.	TRBJ2-5	13	TRBV7-2	TGTGCCAGCAGCCCGACTAGCCTGGAGACCCAGTACTTC	CASSPTSLETQYF
TRBD1	.	TRBJ2-1	14	TRBV5-1	TGCGCCAGCTCGGGGACAGTCTCCTACAATGAGCAGTTCTTC	CASSGTVSYNEQFF
.	.	TRBJ1-4	14	TRBV18	TGTGCCAGCTCACCAATGGGGGGAGTTGAAAAACTGTTTTTT	CASSPMGGVEKLFF
.	.	TRBJ1-2	14	TRBV5-1	TGCGCCAGCAGCCCTGTGACAGGCAACTATGGCTACACCTTC	CASSPVTGNYGYTF
TRBD2	.	TRBJ2-1	14	TRBV7-3	TGTGCCAGCAGGGAAATGTCGGCGGGAGATGAGCAGTTCTTC	CASREMSAGDEQFF
.	.	TRBJ2-5	17	TRBV7-9	TGTGCCAGCAGCCCGCGCCAGGGGCGGGGAGGGGAAGAGACCCAGTACTTC	CASSPRQGRGGEETQYF
TRBD2	.	TRBJ2-3	15	TRBV4-1	TGCGCCAGCAGCCAAGAAGCGGGAGGATCGGATACGCAGTATTTT	CASSQEAGGSDTQYF
.	.	TRBJ2-1	13	TRBV7-9	TGTGCCAGCAGCTTATCGTCCTACAATGAGCAGTTCTTC	CASSLSSYNEQFF
TRBD2	.	TRBJ2-1	17	TRBV7-6	TGTGCCAGCAGCCCCCTCGGACTAGCGGGAGGTTTCAATGAGCAGTTCTTC	CASSPLGLAGGFNEQFF
TRBD2	once	TRBJ2-2	16	TRBV6-6	TGTGCCAGTTTCACTAGCGGGAGATTTGGAACCGGGGAGCTGTTTTTT	CASFTSGRFGTGELFF
.	.	TRBJ1-1	12	TRBV28	TGTGCCAGCAGTGTTTACAGGGTAGAAGCTTTCTTT	CASSVYRVEAFF
TRBD2	.	TRBJ2-1	14	TRBV27	TGTGCCAGCAGTTTGGGGCTAGCGGGACATGAGCAGTTCTTC	CASSLGLAGHEQFF